This record covers a single TCR beta chain. The antigen is not known. V lost 5 bases and J lost 3; bases outside the gene matches: 4. The V gene's germline CDR1 is SEHNR and CDR2 FQNEAQ (reference sequence). The CDR3 length is 14 residues. 13 Jbeta primers and 60 Vbeta primers were used for the PCR. Some clones are missing from TCRdb's copy, which holds only in-frame ones; the method was immunoSEQ multiplex PCR. The sample lists 80,000 or so clones; around 70% were seen once. The sample is drawn from a study of cytomegalovirus exposure and HLA in healthy donors. Study-wide findings and caveats: A further, later analysis showed that HLA-associated TCR beta chains (compared with equally common others) were more clonally expanded. The study put some 160 TCR beta chains on its list as cytomegalovirus-associated. DRB1 had the most TCR associations and HLA-C the fewest, a later analysis found, with rates varying by HLA locus.

The origin of this receptor is a man younger than 45 in good health and CMV-seropositive. The sample taken for sequencing was PBMCs. V and J are TRBV7-9 and TRBJ1-1, with 9 bases that match TRBD1. The CDR3 region has the DNA TGTGCCAGCAGCCCCCGGGACAGGGACACTGAAGCTTTCTTT. Its translation: CASSPRDRDTEAFF.